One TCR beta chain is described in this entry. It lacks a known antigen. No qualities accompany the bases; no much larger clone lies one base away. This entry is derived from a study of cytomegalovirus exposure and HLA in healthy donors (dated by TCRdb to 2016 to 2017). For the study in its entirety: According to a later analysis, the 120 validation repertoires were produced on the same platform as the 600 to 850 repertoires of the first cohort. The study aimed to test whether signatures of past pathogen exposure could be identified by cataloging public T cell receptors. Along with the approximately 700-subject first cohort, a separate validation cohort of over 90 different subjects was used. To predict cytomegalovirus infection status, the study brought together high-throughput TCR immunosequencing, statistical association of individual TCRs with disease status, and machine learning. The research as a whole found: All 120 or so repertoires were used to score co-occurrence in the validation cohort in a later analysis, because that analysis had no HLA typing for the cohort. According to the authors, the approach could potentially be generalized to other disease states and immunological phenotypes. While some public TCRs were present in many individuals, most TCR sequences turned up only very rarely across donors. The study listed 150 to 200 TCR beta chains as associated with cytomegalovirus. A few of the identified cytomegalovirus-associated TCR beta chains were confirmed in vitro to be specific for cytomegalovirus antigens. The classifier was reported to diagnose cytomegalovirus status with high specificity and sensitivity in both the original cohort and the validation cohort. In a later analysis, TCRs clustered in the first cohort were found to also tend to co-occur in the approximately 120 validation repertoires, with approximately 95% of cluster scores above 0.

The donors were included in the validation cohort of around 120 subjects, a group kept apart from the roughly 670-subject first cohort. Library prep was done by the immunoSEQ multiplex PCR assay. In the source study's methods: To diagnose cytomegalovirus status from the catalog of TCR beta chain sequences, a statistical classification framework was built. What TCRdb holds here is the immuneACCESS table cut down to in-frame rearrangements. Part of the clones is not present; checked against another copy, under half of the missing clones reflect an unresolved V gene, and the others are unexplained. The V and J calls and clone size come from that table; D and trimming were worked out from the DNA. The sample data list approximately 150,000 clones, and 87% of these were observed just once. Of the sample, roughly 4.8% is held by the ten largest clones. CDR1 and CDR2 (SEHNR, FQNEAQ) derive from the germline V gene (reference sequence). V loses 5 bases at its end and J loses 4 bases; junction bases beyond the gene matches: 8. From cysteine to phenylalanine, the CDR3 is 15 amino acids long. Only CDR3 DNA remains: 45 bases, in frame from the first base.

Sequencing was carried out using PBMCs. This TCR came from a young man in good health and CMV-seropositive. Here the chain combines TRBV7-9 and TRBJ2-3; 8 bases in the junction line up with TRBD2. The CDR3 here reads CASSMSGSSADTQYF. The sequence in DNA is TGTGCCAGCAGCATGAGCGGGAGCTCTGCAGATACGCAGTATTTT.